The 29 T cell receptor beta chains given below trace back to one sample, sequenced in a study of identical twins. TCRdb re-derived calls from the 5' RACE reads in MiXCR, one entry per CDR3 protein. The data hold hundreds of thousands of distinct CDR3 sequences, with approximately 18% observed a single time. The same specimen was also included in a second study, on T cells expressing NK-cell markers.

Sequencing input: PBMCs. These receptors all come from a woman aged 18-30 years in good health.

This clonotype has just a few counts. This chain connects TRBV29-1 to TRBJ2-7; weak D call: TRBD1 (7 bases). Trimming stripped 6 bases from V and 2 bases from J, with 11 bases between. CDR3 length equals 12 residues. Looked up from germline, CDR1 is SQVTM and CDR2 is ANQGSEA. The CDR3 reads CSVEGQTYEQYF. The CDR3 DNA sequence: TGCAGCGTGGAGGGACAGACCTACGAGCAGTACTTC.

Only a few counts were recorded for this clonotype. The J gene is TRBJ2-2, the V gene TRBV11-3; 8 nucleotides match TRBD1. V dropped 5 bases and J dropped 4; count of bases not matched to a gene: 6. CDR3 length: 15 amino acids. In germline, CDR1 is SGHNT, CDR2 YENEEA. The CDR3 sequence is CASSRTGTVTGELFF. The CDR3 region has the DNA TGTGCCAGCAGCCGGACAGGGACGGTCACCGGGGAGCTGTTTTTT.

This clonotype showed up just a few times. The CDR3 here is CAIGGTFYEQYF. The CDR3 DNA reads TGTGCCATCGGAGGGACCTTCTACGAGCAGTACTTC. This chain links TRBV10-3 with TRBJ2-7; TRBD2 might be the D (6 bases). Per the germline V gene, CDR1 is ENHRY and CDR2 is SYGVKD. V was clipped by 8 bases and J by 3 bases, with 11 bases between them. CDR3 length: 12 residues.

The gene calls are TRBV6-1 and TRBJ2-3; possibly TRBD2 for D (6 bases). V dropped 3 bases and J dropped 8 bases, with 18 bases sitting between them. This CDR3 has 15 amino acids. CDR1 is MNHNS, CDR2 SASEGT, per germline. CDR3 in DNA: TGTGCCAGCAGTGAGCGGGGCATCGGGATAGGTACGCAGTATTTT. The encoded protein is CASSERGIGIGTQYF.

A few counts support this clonotype. The chain recombines TRBV20-1 with TRBJ1-1; D remains unclear. The germline gives CDR1 DFQATT, CDR2 SNEGSKA (reference sequence). CDR3 length: 14 amino acids. The V end was cut by 2 bases, the J end by 1 base, with 11 bases between. The DNA for the CDR3 is TGCAGTGCTAGACCGGTTCTGGGGAACACTGAAGCTTTCTTT. Its protein is CSARPVLGNTEAFF.

The rearrangement joins TRBV6-1 to TRBJ2-1, with unresolved D. V lost 0 bases, J lost 8 bases, and 8 bases lay in between. The germline gives CDR1 MNHNS, CDR2 SASEGT. CDR3 size: 13 residues. As DNA, the CDR3 is TGTGCCAGCAGTGAAGCGCCTGGTGATGAGCAGTTCTTC. Its translation is CASSEAPGDEQFF.

This clonotype was recorded a few times. The chain couples TRBV5-1 to TRBJ2-3; TRBD2 aligns across 8 bases. This CDR3 comprises 16 residues. V dropped 6 bases and J dropped 0; count of bases not matched to a gene: 9. CDR1 is SGHRS and CDR2 is YFSETQ in the germline V gene. This chain's CDR3 is CASTDRGGVSTDTQYF. The CDR3 coding sequence is TGCGCCAGCACAGATCGGGGGGGTGTGAGCACAGATACGCAGTATTTT.

The J gene is TRBJ2-6, the V gene TRBV9; D possibly corresponds to TRBD1 (5 bases). V lost 0 bases and J lost 1, with 5 bases in between. The CDR3 runs to 15 residues. CDR1 is SGDLS, CDR2 YYNGEE, per germline. The CDR3 DNA is TGTGCCAGCAGCGTAGAGGGGTCTGGGGCCAACGTCCTGACTTTC. Amino acid sequence: CASSVEGSGANVLTF.

The chain combines TRBV5-6 with TRBJ2-3; the D is unclear. This CDR3 has 14 residues. V was shortened by 6 bases and J by 2 bases, with 13 bases between the two germline ends. Germline values: CDR1 SGHDT, CDR2 YYEEEE. The CDR3 sequence is CASTFGLFTDTQYF. The CDR3 coding sequence is TGTGCCAGCACTTTCGGTTTATTCACAGATACGCAGTATTTT.

This clonotype has just a few counts. The rearrangement links TRBV10-1 to TRBJ2-7, with D maybe TRBD1 (5 bases). The CDR3 totals 13 residues. Germline V gene data show CDR1 as WNHNN and CDR2 as SYGVQD (reference sequence). V was trimmed by 6 bases and J by 6 bases, leaving 15 bases between them. The CDR3 loop is CASSRVTGSEQYF. The CDR3 nucleotides are TGCGCCAGCAGCAGAGTTACAGGTTCCGAGCAGTACTTC.

The chain combines TRBV7-3 with TRBJ2-1; 7 nucleotides line up with TRBD2. The V segment lost 2 bases and the J segment 6 bases; nucleotides outside the gene matches: 10. CDR1 is SGHTA, CDR2 FQGTGA, per germline. CDR3 length equals 16 residues. CDR3 loop: CASSLYASGLTNEQFF. For the CDR3, the DNA is TGTGCCAGCAGCTTATACGCTAGCGGATTAACCAATGAGCAGTTCTTC.

The chain couples TRBV20-1 to TRBJ2-4, with D tentatively TRBD2 (5 bases). In germline, CDR1 is DFQATT, CDR2 SNEGSKA (reference sequence). This CDR3 is 12 amino acids long. V was trimmed by 4 bases and J by 1 base, leaving 5 bases between them. Here the CDR3 reads CSATGAKNIQYF. DNA for the CDR3: TGCAGTGCTACGGGGGCCAAAAACATTCAGTACTTC.

This clonotype was counted between two and nine times. The J gene is TRBJ2-7, the V gene TRBV5-1, with 8 bases that match TRBD1. The CDR3 is made up of 13 amino acids. V shed 6 bases and J 2 bases; nucleotides not matched to a gene: 4. In germline, CDR1 is SGHRS, CDR2 YFSETQ. DNA of the CDR3: TGCGCCAGCAAAGGGGACAGGACCTACGAGCAGTACTTC. It yields the protein CASKGDRTYEQYF.

A few counts support this clonotype. The CDR3 sequence is CASSFNPQTHEQFF. For the CDR3, the DNA is TGTGCCAGCAGTTTTAACCCTCAGACCCATGAGCAGTTCTTC. The chain is built from TRBV12-3 or TRBV12-4 and TRBJ2-1, with D hard to call. Deletions cut 3 bases from V and 8 bases from J, with 14 bases between. The CDR3 runs 14 residues.

The chain recombines TRBV7-9 with TRBJ2-7, with 7 bases identical to TRBD1. Per germline, CDR1 SEHNR and CDR2 FQNEAQ (reference sequence). The CDR3 runs 15 residues. The V and J ends lost 7 bases and 3 bases, in that order; junction bases with no gene match: 12. CDR3: CASTPWAGGDYEQYF. CDR3 DNA sequence: TGTGCCAGCACTCCCTGGGCAGGGGGTGACTACGAGCAGTACTTC.

This clonotype was seen more than once but under ten times. The V and J genes are TRBV7-2 and TRBJ2-7; D tentatively fits TRBD1 or TRBD2 (5 bases each). CDR1 and CDR2 (germline): SGHTA, FQGNSA. The germline V and J ends were trimmed by 5 bases and 1 base, with 15 bases remaining between them. The CDR3 is made up of 15 amino acids. CDR3 nucleotide sequence: TGTGCCAGCAGCCGTGGGACCGGAATGTCCTACGAGCAGTACTTC. Protein product: CASSRGTGMSYEQYF.

This chain links TRBV30 with TRBJ2-3; D uncertain. The length of the CDR3 is 11 residues. With 3 bases removed from V and 6 bases from J, the gap between germline ends came to 7 bases. Germline lookup yields CDR1 GTSNPN and CDR2 SVGIG (reference sequence). The CDR3 DNA sequence: TGTGCCTGGAGAACTGGTGATACGCAGTATTTT. It specifies CAWRTGDTQYF.

The V and J genes are TRBV10-3 and TRBJ2-1; 7 bases are shared with TRBD1. After removal of 7 bases from V and 6 bases from J, the junction contained 9 bases not matched to a gene. CDR3 length: 14 residues. Germline V CDR1 and CDR2: ENHRY, SYGVKD. The CDR3 sequence: CAINSARGSNEQFF. Here the CDR3 DNA reads TGTGCCATCAACTCCGCCAGGGGGTCCAATGAGCAGTTCTTC.

V gene TRBV13 combines with J gene TRBJ2-7; the match to TRBD1 covers 8 bases. Germline trimming cut 4 bases from V and 3 bases from J; bases unmatched to any gene: 8. Germline CDR1 and CDR2: PRHDT and FYEKMQ (reference sequence). This CDR3 is built from 15 residues. The CDR3 region is CASSSRDRSRYEQYF. CDR3 coding DNA: TGTGCCAGCAGCTCCCGGGACAGGAGCCGCTACGAGCAGTACTTC.

This clonotype was recorded a few times. The rearrangement links TRBV5-1 to TRBJ1-1; the D is unclear. With 0 bases removed from V and 6 bases from J, the gap between germline ends came to 12 bases. Germline values: CDR1 SGHRS, CDR2 YFSETQ. This CDR3 comprises 14 residues. The CDR3: CASSLDGLFSEAFF. In DNA, the CDR3 is TGCGCCAGCAGCTTGGATGGGTTATTTTCTGAAGCTTTCTTT. The full variable domain, in which reference TRBV5-1 and TRBJ1-1 provide the parts outside the CDR3, is KAGVTQTPRYLIKTRGQQVTLSCSPISGHRSVSWYQQTPGQGLQFLFEYFSETQRNKGNFPGRFSGRQFSNSRSEMNVSTLELGDSALYLCASSLDGLFSEAFFGQGTRLTVV.

The sample holds a few counts of this clonotype. CDR3: CASNPGQYMNTEAFF. CDR3 DNA sequence: TGTGCCAGCAATCCGGGACAGTACATGAACACTGAAGCTTTCTTT. The chain uses TRBV6-1 and TRBJ1-1; 7 nucleotides line up with TRBD1. This CDR3 has 15 amino acids. Germline V gives CDR1 MNHNS, CDR2 SASEGT. Germline trimming cut 7 bases from V and 0 bases from J; bases unmatched to any gene: 8.

In this sample, this clonotype turned up a few times. V is TRBV27 and J is TRBJ2-7; either TRBD1 or TRBD2 may supply D (6 bases each). CDR3 length: 16 residues. V gave up 2 bases and J gave up 2 bases, with 16 bases separating them. CDR1 is MNHEY, CDR2 SMNVEV, per germline (reference sequence). In DNA form, the CDR3 reads TGTGCCAGCAGTTTAAAGGCGGGGTGGACAGCCTACGAGCAGTACTTC. Protein sequence: CASSLKAGWTAYEQYF.

This clonotype has just a few counts. V usage is TRBV11-2 and J usage is TRBJ1-5; D unresolved. Germline lookup yields CDR1 SGHAT and CDR2 FQNNGV. The CDR3 runs to 19 residues. Trimming pared 3 bases from V and 4 bases from J, leaving 25 bases between. The CDR3 DNA follows: TGTGCCAGCAGCTTCTCCCCATCGTTCCCAGGCCCCCTAAATCAGCCCCAGCATTTT. Translation: CASSFSPSFPGPLNQPQHF.

This clonotype has only a few counts. The V and J genes are TRBV7-9 and TRBJ2-7, with no clear D. This CDR3 comprises 14 residues. Germline V lookup: CDR1 SEHNR, CDR2 FQNEAQ (reference sequence). Trimming left V 4 bases short and J 0 bases short, with 10 bases between. Here the CDR3 reads CASSSPTLSYEQYF. CDR3 DNA sequence: TGTGCCAGCAGCTCACCGACTCTCTCCTACGAGCAGTACTTC.

This clonotype turned up a few times. This chain uses TRBV20-1 with TRBJ2-5, with TRBD2 matching over 10 bases. CDR3 size: 15 residues. CDR1 DFQATT and CDR2 SNEGSKA come from the germline V gene (reference sequence). Losses at the gene ends were 5 bases for V and 1 base for J; bases not matched to a gene: 7. The DNA for the CDR3 is TGCAGTGCTGGTAATAGCGGGAGGTCCCAAGAGACCCAGTACTTC. Translation: CSAGNSGRSQETQYF.

The chain recombines TRBV6-5 with TRBJ2-3, with 9 bases aligning to TRBD1. Germline values: CDR1 MNHEY, CDR2 SVGAGI. V trimming: 6 bases; J trimming: 4 bases; junction bases outside the gene matches: 8. This CDR3 is built from 15 residues. The CDR3, as DNA: TGTGCCAGCAGCTTACAGGGGGCCGGGCCAGATACGCAGTATTTT. Translating gives CASSLQGAGPDTQYF.

This clonotype was seen repeatedly, ten times or more. The CDR3 DNA is TGTGCCAGCAGCCCAGGGGTTATGGCCTACGAGCAGTACTTC. Amino acid sequence: CASSPGVMAYEQYF. The genes are TRBV6-1 and TRBJ2-7, with D possibly matching TRBD1 (6 bases). This CDR3 spans 14 amino acids. V gave up 6 bases and J gave up 2 bases, with 14 bases separating them. Germline-derived CDR1 and CDR2 are MNHNS and SASEGT.

The rearrangement joins TRBV7-3 to TRBJ1-2; D remains ambiguous. The CDR3 is 13 amino acids. Germline CDR1 SGHTA, CDR2 FQGTGA. The V end was cut by 5 bases, the J end by 8 bases, with 15 bases between. CDR3 in amino acids: CASSTNRDQGYTF. In DNA, the CDR3 is TGTGCCAGCAGCACTAACCGGGATCAGGGCTACACCTTC.

The chain joins TRBV5-1 to TRBJ1-1; perhaps TRBD1 as D (5 bases). The CDR3 covers 14 residues. Germline V gene data show CDR1 as SGHRS and CDR2 as YFSETQ. The ends were cut back, 4 bases at V and 0 bases at J, with 10 bases in the middle. This chain's CDR3 is CASSGDGMNTEAFF. The CDR3 DNA reads TGCGCCAGCAGCGGGGACGGAATGAACACTGAAGCTTTCTTT. Combining the CDR3 with reference TRBV5-1 and TRBJ1-1 gives the whole variable domain KAGVTQTPRYLIKTRGQQVTLSCSPISGHRSVSWYQQTPGQGLQFLFEYFSETQRNKGNFPGRFSGRQFSNSRSEMNVSTLELGDSALYLCASSGDGMNTEAFFGQGTRLTVV.